The TCR beta chain described here comes from a study of T cells in Graves' hyperthyroidism and ophthalmopathy. As regards this clonotype: The antigen is undetermined. An end of the junction differs from the germline gene, which may be a read error.

Absence of ophthalmopathy progression within 18 months defined stable Graves' hyperthyroidism. Regarding the study as a whole: It was a median 6.5 months before onset that the model predicted ophthalmopathy.

The CDR3 is made up of 15 amino acids. Germline V CDR1 and CDR2: LNHDA, SQIVND (reference sequence). From RNA transcripts, TCR beta CDR3 regions were amplified. Initially, a first-round RT-PCR of the TCR CDR3 employed the HTBI primer set. TCRdb ran MiXCR on the multiplex PCR reads and lists one entry per CDR3 protein. This repertoire shows 480,000 or so distinct CDR3 sequences, roughly an eighth found once; its top ten account for around a sixth. Sequencing was performed on blood. The TCR sequence derives from a woman aged 18-35 years with Graves' hyperthyroidism. This sequence joins TRBV19 and TRBJ2-7, with 7 bases identical to TRBD2. The CDR3 nucleotides are TGTGCCAGTAGCGTGTCGGGAGGCCCTTCCTGCGAGCAGTACTTC. Its protein is CASSVSGGPSCEQYF.